The following is a TCR beta chain sequence with its context. Its antigen is unknown. This CDR3 region has 12 residues. Germline V gene lookup returns CDR1 MDHEN and CDR2 SYDVKM. V lost 0 bases, J lost 9 bases, and 8 bases lay in between. This entry belongs to a study of STAT5B mutations in CD4+ large granular lymphocyte leukemia. Study-level points and caveats: Patient CD4-sorted repertoires stayed more clonal than healthy ones after leukemic-clone removal. 8/27 top patient clones versus 2/35 control clones were TRBV06-family.

The survey-level immunoSEQ assay was used. Some clones are missing from TCRdb's copy, which holds only in-frame ones; the method was immunoSEQ multiplex PCR. The sample includes about 9,600 clones, about 79% of them seen just once. Sequencing was done on a sample of PBMCs. The TCR sequence derives from a man aged 55 to 70 with CD4+ T-cell large granular lymphocyte leukemia. The V gene is TRBV28, the J gene TRBJ1-2; D unresolved. The CDR3 loop is CASSLWEGSYTF. The DNA for the CDR3 is TGTGCCAGCAGTTTATGGGAGGGTAGCTACACCTTC.